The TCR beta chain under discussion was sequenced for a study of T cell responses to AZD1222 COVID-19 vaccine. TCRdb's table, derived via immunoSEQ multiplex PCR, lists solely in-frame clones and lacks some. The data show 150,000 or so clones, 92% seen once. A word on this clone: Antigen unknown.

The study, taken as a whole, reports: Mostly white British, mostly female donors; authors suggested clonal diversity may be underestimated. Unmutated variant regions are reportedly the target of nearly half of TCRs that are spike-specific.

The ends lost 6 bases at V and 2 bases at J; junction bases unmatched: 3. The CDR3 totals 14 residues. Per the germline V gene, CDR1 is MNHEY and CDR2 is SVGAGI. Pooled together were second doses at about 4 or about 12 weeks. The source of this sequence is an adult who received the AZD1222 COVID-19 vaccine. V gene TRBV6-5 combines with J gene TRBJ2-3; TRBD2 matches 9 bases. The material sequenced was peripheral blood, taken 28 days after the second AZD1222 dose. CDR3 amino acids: CASRRLADTDTQYF. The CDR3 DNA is TGTGCCAGCAGACGACTAGCGGACACAGATACGCAGTATTTT.